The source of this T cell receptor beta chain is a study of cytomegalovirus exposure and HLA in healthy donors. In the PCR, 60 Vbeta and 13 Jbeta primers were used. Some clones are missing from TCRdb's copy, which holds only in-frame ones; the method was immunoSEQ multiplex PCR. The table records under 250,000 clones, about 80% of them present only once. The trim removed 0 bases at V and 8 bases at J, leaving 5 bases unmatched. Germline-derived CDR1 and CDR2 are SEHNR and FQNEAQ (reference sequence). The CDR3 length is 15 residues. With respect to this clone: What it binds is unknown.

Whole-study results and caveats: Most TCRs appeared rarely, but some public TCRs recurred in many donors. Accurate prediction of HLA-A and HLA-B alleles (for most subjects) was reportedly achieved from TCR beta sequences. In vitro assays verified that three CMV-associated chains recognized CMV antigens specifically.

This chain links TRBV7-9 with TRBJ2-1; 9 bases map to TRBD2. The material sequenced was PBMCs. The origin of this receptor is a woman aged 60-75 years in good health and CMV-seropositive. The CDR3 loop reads CASSLALGTSHEQFF. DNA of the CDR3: TGTGCCAGCAGCTTAGCGCTCGGGACTAGCCATGAGCAGTTCTTC.